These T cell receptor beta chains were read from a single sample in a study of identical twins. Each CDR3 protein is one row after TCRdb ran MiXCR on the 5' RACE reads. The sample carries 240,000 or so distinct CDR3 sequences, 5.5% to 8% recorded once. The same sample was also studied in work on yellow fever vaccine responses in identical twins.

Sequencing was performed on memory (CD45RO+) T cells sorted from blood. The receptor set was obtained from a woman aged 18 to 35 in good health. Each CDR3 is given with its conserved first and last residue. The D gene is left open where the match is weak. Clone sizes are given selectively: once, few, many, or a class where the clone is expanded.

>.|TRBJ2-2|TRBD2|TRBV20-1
CSAKLAGKTGELFF
TGCAGTGCAAAACTAGCGGGAAAGACCGGGGAGCTGTTTTTT
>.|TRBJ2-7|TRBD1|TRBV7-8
CASSFWTGLGYEQYF
TGTGCCAGCAGCTTTTGGACAGGGTTGGGGTACGAGCAGTACTTC
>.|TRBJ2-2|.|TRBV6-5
CASGYNGGGLTGELFF
TGTGCCAGCGGTTACAACGGCGGGGGCCTTACCGGGGAGCTGTTTTTT
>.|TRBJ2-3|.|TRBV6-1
CASRLDGTDTQYF
TGTGCCAGCAGATTGGACGGGACAGATACGCAGTATTTT
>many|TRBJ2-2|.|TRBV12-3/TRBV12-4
CASVLRDENTGELFF
TGTGCCAGCGTCCTGCGGGACGAGAACACCGGGGAGCTGTTTTTT
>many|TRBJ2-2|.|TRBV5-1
CASSRDPPNTGELFF
TGCGCCAGCAGCCGGGACCCGCCGAACACCGGGGAGCTGTTTTTT
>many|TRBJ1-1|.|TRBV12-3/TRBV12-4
CASSWRGANTEAFF
TGTGCCAGCAGTTGGCGAGGGGCAAACACTGAAGCTTTCTTT
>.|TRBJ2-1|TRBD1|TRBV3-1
CASSQDGQGSYNEQFF
TGTGCCAGCAGCCAAGACGGACAGGGGTCCTACAATGAGCAGTTCTTC
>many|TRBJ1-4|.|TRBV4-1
CASSQAGRGNEKLFF
TGCGCCAGCAGCCAAGCCGGACGAGGAAACGAAAAACTGTTTTTT
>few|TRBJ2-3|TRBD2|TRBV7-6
CASRTPLSGSYRRNTDTQYF
TGTGCCAGCAGAACCCCCCTTAGCGGGAGCTATCGCCGAAACACAGATACGCAGTATTTT
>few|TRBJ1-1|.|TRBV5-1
CASKRGAGTEAFF
TGCGCCAGCAAGAGGGGGGCCGGCACTGAAGCTTTCTTT
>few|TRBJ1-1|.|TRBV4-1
CASSQVNMGLHTEAFF
TGCGCCAGCAGCCAAGTAAATATGGGGCTACACACTGAAGCTTTCTTT
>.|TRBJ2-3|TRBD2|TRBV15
CATSRDLKRGSTDTQYF
TGTGCCACCAGCAGAGATTTGAAGCGGGGAAGCACAGATACGCAGTATTTT
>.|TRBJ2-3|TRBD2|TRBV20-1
CSARGNGGGYRVTDTQYF
TGCAGTGCTAGAGGGAATGGGGGGGGGTACCGAGTCACAGATACGCAGTATTTT
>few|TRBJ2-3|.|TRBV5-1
CASSLAHGATDTQYF
TGCGCCAGCAGCTTGGCCCATGGGGCCACAGATACGCAGTATTTT
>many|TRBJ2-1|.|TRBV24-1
CATSHRGVSYNEQFF
TGTGCCACCAGTCATCGCGGGGTCTCCTACAATGAGCAGTTCTTC
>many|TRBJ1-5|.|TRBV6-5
CASSYSSNQPQHF
TGTGCCAGCAGTTACTCGAGCAATCAGCCCCAGCATTTT
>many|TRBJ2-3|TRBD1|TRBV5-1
CASTREGAPTDTQYF
TGCGCCAGCACACGCGAGGGGGCGCCGACAGATACGCAGTATTTT
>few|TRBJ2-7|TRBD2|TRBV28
CASSLTSSTSGRNEQYF
TGTGCCAGCAGTTTGACCTCCTCGACTAGCGGGAGGAACGAGCAGTACTTC
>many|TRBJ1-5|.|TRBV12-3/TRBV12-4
CASSLDPTINQPQHF
TGTGCCAGCAGTTTAGACCCAACCATTAATCAGCCCCAGCATTTT
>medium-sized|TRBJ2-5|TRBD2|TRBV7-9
CASSLEVAGHQETQYF
TGTGCCAGCAGCTTAGAGGTAGCGGGGCACCAAGAGACCCAGTACTTC
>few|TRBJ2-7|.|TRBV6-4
CASRPGRTPYEQYF
TGTGCCAGCAGACCGGGTAGAACCCCCTACGAGCAGTACTTC
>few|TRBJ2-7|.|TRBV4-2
CASSQRSMDSYEQYF
TGTGCCAGCAGCCAAAGAAGCATGGACTCCTACGAGCAGTACTTC
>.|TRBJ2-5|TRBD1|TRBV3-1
CASCHRTGQQETQYF
TGTGCCAGCTGCCACCGGACAGGGCAACAAGAGACCCAGTACTTC
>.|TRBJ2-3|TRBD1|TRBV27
CASSQGGTGAKDTQYF
TGTGCCAGCAGTCAGGGGGGGACAGGGGCGAAAGATACGCAGTATTTT
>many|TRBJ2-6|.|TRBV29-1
CSVPTVTSGANVLTF
TGCAGCGTTCCCACTGTCACTAGTGGGGCCAACGTCCTGACTTTC
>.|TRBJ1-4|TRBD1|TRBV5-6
CASSLQSRDSEKLFF
TGTGCCAGCAGCCTACAGTCCCGGGACAGTGAAAAACTGTTTTTT
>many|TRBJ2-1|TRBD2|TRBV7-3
CASSFRTSGGYNEQFF
TGTGCCAGCAGCTTCCGGACTAGCGGAGGATACAATGAGCAGTTCTTC
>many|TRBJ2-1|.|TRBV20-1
CSAISRLVGVYNEQFF
TGCAGTGCTATCAGCAGACTAGTCGGGGTGTACAATGAGCAGTTCTTC
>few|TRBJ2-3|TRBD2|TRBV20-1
CSAKSGGAADTQYF
TGCAGTGCAAAAAGCGGGGGGGCTGCAGATACGCAGTATTTT
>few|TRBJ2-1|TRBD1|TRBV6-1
CAGGQGYEQFF
TGTGCCGGCGGACAGGGTTATGAGCAGTTCTTC
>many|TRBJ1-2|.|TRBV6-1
CASSVTANYGYTF
TGTGCCAGCAGTGTGACAGCTAACTATGGCTACACCTTC
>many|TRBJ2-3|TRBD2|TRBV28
CASSLGLAGGSTDTQYF
TGTGCCAGCAGTTTAGGACTAGCGGGAGGTAGCACAGATACGCAGTATTTT
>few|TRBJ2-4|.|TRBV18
CASSPPTDILAKNIQYF
TGTGCCAGCTCACCACCCACAGATATTCTAGCCAAAAACATTCAGTACTTC
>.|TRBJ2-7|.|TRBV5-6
CASSSVQRLTRGEQYF
TGTGCCAGCAGCTCGGTCCAGCGCCTGACCCGGGGAGAGCAGTACTTC
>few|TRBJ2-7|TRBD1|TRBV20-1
CSASPGGARTYEQYF
TGCAGTGCTAGCCCAGGGGGAGCGCGAACCTACGAGCAGTACTTC
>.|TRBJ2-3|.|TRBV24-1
CATSEIGGREDTQYF
TGTGCCACCAGTGAAATCGGGGGGCGGGAAGATACGCAGTATTTT
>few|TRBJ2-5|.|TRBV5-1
CASSLVAGTQETQYF
TGCGCCAGCAGCTTGGTGGCAGGGACCCAAGAGACCCAGTACTTC
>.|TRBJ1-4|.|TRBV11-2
CASSFRRDEKLFF
TGTGCCAGCAGCTTCCGGAGGGATGAAAAACTGTTTTTT
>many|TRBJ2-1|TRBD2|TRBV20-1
CSARNPTSGPNEQFF
TGCAGTGCTAGAAACCCGACTAGCGGACCCAATGAGCAGTTCTTC
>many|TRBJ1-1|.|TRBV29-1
CSVERQESTEAFF
TGCAGCGTCGAACGACAGGAAAGCACTGAAGCTTTCTTT
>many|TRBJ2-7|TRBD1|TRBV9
CASSVGQGTWEQYF
TGTGCCAGCAGCGTTGGACAGGGTACGTGGGAGCAGTACTTC
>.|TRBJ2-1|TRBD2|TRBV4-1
CASSQVLAGGQYNEQFF
TGCGCCAGCAGCCAAGTACTAGCGGGAGGGCAATACAATGAGCAGTTCTTC
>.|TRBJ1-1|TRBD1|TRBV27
CASSRTGVFSLNTEAFF
TGTGCCAGCAGCCGGACAGGAGTATTTTCACTGAACACTGAAGCTTTCTTT
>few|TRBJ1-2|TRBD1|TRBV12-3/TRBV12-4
CASTPRRTGSYGYTF
TGTGCCAGCACCCCCCGCAGGACAGGTTCCTATGGCTACACCTTC
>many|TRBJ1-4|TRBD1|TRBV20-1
CSASRPGGWGEKLFF
TGCAGTGCTAGCCGCCCAGGGGGATGGGGTGAAAAACTGTTTTTT
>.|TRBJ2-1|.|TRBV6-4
CASSDEGTHNEQFF
TGTGCCAGCAGTGACGAGGGAACCCACAATGAGCAGTTCTTC
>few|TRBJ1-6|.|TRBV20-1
CSARYINSPLHF
TGCAGTGCTAGATACATCAATTCACCCCTCCACTTT